This TCR beta chain was sequenced in a study of beta chain features in type 1 diabetes. For the study at large: Age and gender were similar between patients and healthy donors, as were cell yields.

Concerning this clone itself: Its matching antigen is unknown.

Of the isolated RNA, all was reverse transcribed, and so the sequenced material was expressed TCRB transcripts. The assay was immunoSEQ multiplex PCR, and TCRdb's table has in-frame clones only and misses some. The table records about 270,000 clones, approximately 15% of them present only once. The V and J ends lost 4 bases and 4 bases, in that order; junction bases with no gene match: 8. The CDR3 length is 15 residues. Germline assignment: CDR1 SGHRS and CDR2 YFSETQ. Points from the study as a whole: Naive, central memory and regulatory TCRB repertoires appeared more similar among patients than healthy donors. Shortening of TCRB CDR3s, moderate but significant, appeared in all four CD4+ subsets of Type 1 diabetes patients.

The genes are TRBV5-1 and TRBJ1-5; 7 nucleotides match TRBD1. The sequence derives from a young man with type 1 diabetes. Source material: naive CD4+ T cells from blood. The DNA of the CDR3 is TGCGCCAGCAGCGATGAGGGACAGATAAATCAGCCCCAGCATTTT. Amino acids: CASSDEGQINQPQHF.